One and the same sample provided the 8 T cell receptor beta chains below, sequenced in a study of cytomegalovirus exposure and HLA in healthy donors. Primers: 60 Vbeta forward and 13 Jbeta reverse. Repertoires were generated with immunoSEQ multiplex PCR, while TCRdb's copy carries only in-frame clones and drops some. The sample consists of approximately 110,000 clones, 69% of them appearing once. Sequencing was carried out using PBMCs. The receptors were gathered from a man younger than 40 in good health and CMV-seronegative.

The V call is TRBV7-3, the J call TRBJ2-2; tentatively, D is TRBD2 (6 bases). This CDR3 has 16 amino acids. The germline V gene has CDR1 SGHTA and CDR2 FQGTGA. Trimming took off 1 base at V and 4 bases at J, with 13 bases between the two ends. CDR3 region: CASSLNPSVVTGELFF. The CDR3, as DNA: TGTGCCAGCAGCTTAAATCCTAGCGTTGTCACCGGGGAGCTGTTTTTT. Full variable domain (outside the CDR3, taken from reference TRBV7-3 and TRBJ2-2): GAGVSQTPSNKVTEKGKYVELRCDPISGHTALYWYRQSLGQGPEFLIYFQGTGAADDSGLPNDRFFAVRPEGSVSTLKIQRTERGDSAVYLCASSLNPSVVTGELFFGEGSRLTVL.

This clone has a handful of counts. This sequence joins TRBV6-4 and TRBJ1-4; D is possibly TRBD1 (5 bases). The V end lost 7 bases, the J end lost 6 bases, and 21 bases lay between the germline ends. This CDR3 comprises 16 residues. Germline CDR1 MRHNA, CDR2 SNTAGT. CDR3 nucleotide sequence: TGTGCCAGCATCCCCGGATCCAGGGCGGGGGATGAAAAACTGTTTTTT. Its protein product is CASIPGSRAGDEKLFF.

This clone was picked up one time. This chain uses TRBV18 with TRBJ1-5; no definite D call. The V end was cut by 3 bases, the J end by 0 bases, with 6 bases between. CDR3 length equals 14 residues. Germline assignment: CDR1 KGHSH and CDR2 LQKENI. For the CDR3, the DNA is TGTGCCAGCTCACCTGGGAGTAGCAATCAGCCCCAGCATTTT. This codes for CASSPGSSNQPQHF.

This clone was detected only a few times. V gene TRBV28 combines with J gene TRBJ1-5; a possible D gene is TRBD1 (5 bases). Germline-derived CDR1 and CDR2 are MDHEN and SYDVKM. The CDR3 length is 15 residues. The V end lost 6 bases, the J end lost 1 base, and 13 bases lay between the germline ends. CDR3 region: CASSSPRGSNQPQHF. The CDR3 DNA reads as TGTGCCAGCAGCTCCCCTCGGGGGAGCAATCAGCCCCAGCATTTT.

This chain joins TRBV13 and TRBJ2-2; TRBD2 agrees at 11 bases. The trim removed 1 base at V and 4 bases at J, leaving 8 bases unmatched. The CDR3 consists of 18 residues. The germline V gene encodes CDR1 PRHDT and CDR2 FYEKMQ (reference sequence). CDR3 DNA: TGTGCCAGCAGCTTAGCCACTAGCGGGAGTAGGGCCACCGGGGAGCTGTTTTTT. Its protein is CASSLATSGSRATGELFF.

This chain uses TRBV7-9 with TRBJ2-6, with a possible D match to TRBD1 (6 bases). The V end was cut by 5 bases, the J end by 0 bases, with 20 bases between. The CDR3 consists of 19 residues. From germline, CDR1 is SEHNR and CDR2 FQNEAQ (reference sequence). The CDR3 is CASSLRGGQGLSGANVLTF. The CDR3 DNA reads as TGTGCCAGCAGCCTCCGGGGCGGGCAGGGGCTCTCTGGGGCCAACGTCCTGACTTTC.

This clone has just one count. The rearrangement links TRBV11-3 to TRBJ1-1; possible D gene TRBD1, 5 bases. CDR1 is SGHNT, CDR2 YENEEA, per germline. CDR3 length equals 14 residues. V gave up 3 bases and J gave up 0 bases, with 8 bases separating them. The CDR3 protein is CASSFDRLNTEAFF. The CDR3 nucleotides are TGTGCCAGCAGCTTCGACAGACTGAACACTGAAGCTTTCTTT.

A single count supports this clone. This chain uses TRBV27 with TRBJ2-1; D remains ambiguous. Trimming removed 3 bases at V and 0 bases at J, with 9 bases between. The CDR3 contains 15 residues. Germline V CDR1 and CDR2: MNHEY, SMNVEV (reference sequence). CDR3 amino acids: CASSFKSSSYNEQFF. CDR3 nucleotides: TGTGCCAGCAGTTTTAAGTCGAGCTCCTACAATGAGCAGTTCTTC.